This T cell receptor beta chain emerged from a study of OX40 agonist ivuxolimab in advanced cancers. Concerning the study at large: The costimulatory receptor OX40 (CD134) was targeted by ivuxolimab, a fully human IgG2 agonistic monoclonal antibody. Intravenous ivuxolimab was administered to patients every 2 weeks at six dose levels: 0.01, 0.1, 0.3, 1.5, 3 and 10 mg/kg. Of the roughly 54 dose-escalation patients, hepatocellular carcinoma was present in around 19, melanoma in some 15, renal cell carcinoma in 9 and head and neck cancer in 9. In the dose-escalation cohort, around four fifths of patients were male, and the mean age was approximately 60 years, with a range of about 23 to 80. Patients were allowed to have had prior anti-PD-1, anti-PD-L1 or anti-CTLA-4 therapy, and around 41% of the dose-escalation patients had previously received checkpoint inhibitors. Partial responses were achieved by three dose-escalation patients, of whom one had hepatocellular carcinoma and two had cutaneous melanoma. The purpose of peripheral TCRbeta sequencing was to test whether ivuxolimab changed TCR sequence diversity and led to clonal T-cell expansion. The paper covers the monotherapy dose-escalation part of the phase I ivuxolimab trial, which included N ≈ 50 patients.

The trial excluded patients who had a history of autoimmune disease or who were on systemic immunosuppression. In every dose cohort, peripheral blood was drawn for TCR sequencing at baseline, cycle 4 day 1, and cycle 7 day 1. The samples were taken from a phase I, first-in-human, multicenter, open-label dose-escalation trial of ivuxolimab. Adults with locally advanced or metastatic head and neck squamous cell, hepatocellular, melanoma or renal cell carcinoma were enrolled in the trial. Before TCR sequencing, CD4+ T cells and CD8+ T cells were sorted from peripheral blood as separate populations. The junction carries 8 bases between V and J, which are trimmed by 4 bases and 0 bases respectively. Including the terminal cysteine and phenylalanine, the CDR3 comprises 14 residues. Just CDR3 DNA is preserved here, 42 bases in frame from base 1. Sequences MNHEY (CDR1) and SMNVEV (CDR2) are obtained from the germline V gene (reference sequence).

In its sample, this clone was seen a few times. Which antigen it targets is not known. No base-level quality is on record; no much larger clone is a single base apart. To sequence the TCRbeta CDR3 region, genomic DNA was isolated from the sorted cells. TCRbeta CDR3 regions were sequenced using the immunoSEQ Assay. TCRdb retrieved this table from immuneACCESS and kept in-frame rearrangements only. Not all clones are present; in checked studies, unresolved V genes account for under half, and no reason is known for the remainder. The sample contains 60,000 or so clones, 80% to 90% of them found a single time. The ten largest clones capture roughly 0.95% of the sample. Study-level results and caveats: After ivuxolimab, CD8+ T cells had more expanded clones than CD4+ T cells on average. Clonal expansion of both CD4+ and CD8+ blood T cells was observed from baseline to week 6 at doses 0.1 to 3.0 mg/kg. Low levels of normalized T-cell clonal expansion were also seen in some patients who did not respond. In the 0.1-3.0 mg/kg groups, partial responders were among the patients with the lowest normalized peripheral clonal expansion, particularly in CD8+ T cells. Which antigens the clonally expanded peripheral T cells were specific for was not determined.

The TCR comes from an adult with an advanced solid tumor such as melanoma, head and neck, liver or kidney cancer. The material sequenced was CD4+ or CD8+ T cells sorted from blood, taken in a trial of the OX40 agonist ivuxolimab. The V and J segments used are TRBV27 and TRBJ2-3; no D gene can be assigned with confidence. CDR3 region: CASSSSDSTDTQYF. At the DNA level, the sequence is TGTGCCAGCAGTTCCTCGGACAGCACAGATACGCAGTATTTT.